The 10 T cell receptor beta chains given below trace back to one sample, sequenced in a study of graft-versus-host responses after intestinal transplantation. The antigens these receptors bind are not known. Sequencing was performed with immunoSEQ multiplex PCR; in TCRdb, only in-frame clones are kept and a portion is missing. The table lists around 70,000 clones, approximately 88% of them singletons, with roughly 2.5% in the top ten. This specimen was unstimulated CD8+ T cells sorted from spleen or lymph node cells, taken before intestinal transplant. These receptors all come from a human donor who received an intestinal transplant.

The chain uses TRBV4-2 and TRBJ2-3; 7 positions match TRBD2. The CDR3 runs 16 residues. J was trimmed by 7 bases and V by 1 base; bases with no gene match: 11. Germline V CDR1 and CDR2: LGHNA, YNFKEQ. CDR3 protein: CASSQGLGGKLHTQYF. CDR3 nucleotides: TGTGCCAGCAGCCAAGGGCTGGGGGGGAAGTTACATACGCAGTATTTT.

This chain connects TRBV5-1 to TRBJ2-1; 7 positions match TRBD2. CDR3 size: 15 residues. V shed 5 bases and J 7 bases; nucleotides not matched to a gene: 12. Germline lookup yields CDR1 SGHRS and CDR2 YFSETQ. This CDR3 reads CASSTSVGRGNEQFF. CDR3 DNA sequence: TGCGCCAGCAGTACTTCTGTTGGGCGGGGGAATGAGCAGTTCTTC. Full variable domain (rest looked up from reference TRBV5-1 and TRBJ2-1): KAGVTQTPRYLIKTRGQQVTLSCSPISGHRSVSWYQQTPGQGLQFLFEYFSETQRNKGNFPGRFSGRQFSNSRSEMNVSTLELGDSALYLCASSTSVGRGNEQFFGPGTRLTVL.

The V call is TRBV7-6, the J call TRBJ2-7; D might be TRBD1 (6 bases). This CDR3 contains 14 residues. Between the trimmed V and J ends, which lost 4 bases and 4 bases, there was a span of 14 bases. The germline V gene has CDR1 SGHVS and CDR2 FNYEAQ. The CDR3 nucleotides read TGTGCCAGCAGCTCCAACAGGGTTGAGTACGAGCAGTACTTC. Its protein product is CASSSNRVEYEQYF.

The chain recombines TRBV29-1 with TRBJ2-7, with 8 bases fitting TRBD1. CDR1 is SQVTM, CDR2 ANQGSEA, per germline. CDR3 length equals 12 residues. V dropped 7 bases and J dropped 6; count of bases not matched to a gene: 8. CDR3 DNA sequence: TGCAGCGCCCCCGGACAGGGAGGCGAGCAGTACTTC. Translation: CSAPGQGGEQYF.

The chain is built from TRBV9 and TRBJ2-4; D is perhaps TRBD2 (5 bases). CDR1 and CDR2 from the germline V gene are SGDLS and YYNGEE. CDR3 length: 14 residues. The V and J ends lost 4 bases and 5 bases respectively, with 13 bases between them. The CDR3, as DNA: TGTGCCAGCAGCCCTTTGGACGGGGAAAACATTCAGTACTTC. It yields the protein CASSPLDGENIQYF.

The table lists this clone with a count of one. J is TRBJ2-1 and V is TRBV9; TRBD2 agrees at 9 bases. V lost 4 bases, J lost 0 bases, and 17 bases stayed unmatched. From germline, CDR1 is SGDLS and CDR2 YYNGEE. This CDR3 is 20 amino acids long. For the CDR3, the DNA is TGTGCCAGCAGCCCCCGGGGGGCGGGAGGGTATCCGAGCTCCTACAATGAGCAGTTCTTC. It is translated as CASSPRGAGGYPSSYNEQFF.

This chain uses TRBV28 with TRBJ2-3; TRBD2 matches at 14 bases. This CDR3 has 18 residues. CDR1 is MDHEN and CDR2 is SYDVKM in the germline V gene. The trim removed 3 bases at V and 8 bases at J, leaving 13 bases unmatched. CDR3 loop: CASSLTSGRASFPGTQYF. In DNA form, the CDR3 reads TGTGCCAGCAGTTTGACTAGCGGGAGGGCCTCTTTTCCCGGTACGCAGTATTTT.

This clone has a single count. The chain carries TRBV4-1 and TRBJ1-5; perhaps TRBD1 as D (6 bases). The CDR3 consists of 14 residues. Trimming removed 0 bases at V and 9 bases at J, with 12 bases between. CDR1 is MGHRA and CDR2 is YSYEKL in the germline V gene. The CDR3 nucleotides read TGCGCCAGCAGCCAAGACGGGGGGCGAGCGCCCCAGCATTTT. Residues: CASSQDGGRAPQHF.

The genes are TRBV28 and TRBJ2-1, with 7 bases that match TRBD2. The ends lost 2 bases at V and 8 bases at J; junction bases unmatched: 6. Germline V gives CDR1 MDHEN, CDR2 SYDVKM. There are 14 residues in the CDR3. The CDR3 DNA reads as TGTGCCAGCAGTTTAAGGGGAGGGGAAGATGAGCAGTTCTTC. Amino acids: CASSLRGGEDEQFF.

This clone came up once. The rearrangement uses TRBV7-9 and TRBJ2-5; D is unclear. Trimming took 3 bases from V and 2 from J, leaving 7 bases between them. Germline loops: CDR1 SEHNR, CDR2 FQNEAQ (reference sequence). This CDR3 region has 13 residues. The CDR3 is CASSLSYQETQYF. CDR3 in DNA: TGTGCCAGCAGCTTGAGCTATCAAGAGACCCAGTACTTC. Variable domain in full (rest from reference TRBV7-9 and TRBJ2-5): DTGVSQNPRHKITKRGQNVTFRCDPISEHNRLYWYRQTLGQGPEFLTYFQNEAQLEKSRLLSDRFSAERPKGSFSTLEIQRTEQGDSAMYLCASSLSYQETQYFGPGTRLLVL.